This entry describes one T cell receptor (beta chain). The data stem from a study of T cell responses to AZD1222 COVID-19 vaccine. This CDR3 is built from 15 residues. CDR1 and CDR2 from the germline V gene are SGHRS and YFSETQ. The ends were cut back, 0 bases at V and 8 bases at J, with 15 bases in the middle. Only in-frame clones appear in the TCRdb table, and some are missing; sequencing was by immunoSEQ multiplex PCR. The table shows fewer than 90,000 clones, with around 84% occurring only once. This chain connects TRBV5-1 to TRBJ2-1; the D gene is possibly TRBD2 (7 bases). The source material was peripheral blood, sampled 28 days after the second AZD1222 dose. This TCR came from an adult who received the AZD1222 COVID-19 vaccine. In DNA form, the CDR3 reads TGCGCCAGCAGCTTGGTTGCGGGGGCTGGCTATGAGCAGTTCTTC. Its translation: CASSLVAGAGYEQFF.